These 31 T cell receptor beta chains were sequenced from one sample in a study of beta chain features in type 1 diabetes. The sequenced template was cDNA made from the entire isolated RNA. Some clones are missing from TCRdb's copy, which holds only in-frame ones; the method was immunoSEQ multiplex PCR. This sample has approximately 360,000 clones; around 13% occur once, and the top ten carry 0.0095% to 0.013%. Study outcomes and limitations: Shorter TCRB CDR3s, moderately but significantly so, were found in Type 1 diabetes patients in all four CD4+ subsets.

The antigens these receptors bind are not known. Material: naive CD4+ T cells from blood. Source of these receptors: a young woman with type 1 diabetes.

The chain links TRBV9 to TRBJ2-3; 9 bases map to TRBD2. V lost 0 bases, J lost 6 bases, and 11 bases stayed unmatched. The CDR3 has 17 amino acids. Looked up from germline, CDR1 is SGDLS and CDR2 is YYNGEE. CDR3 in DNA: TGTGCCAGCAGCGTAGGAGTAGCGGGGGCTGCGGGGGATACGCAGTATTTT. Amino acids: CASSVGVAGAAGDTQYF.

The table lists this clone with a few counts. CDR3 protein: CASSPDRVRSDTQYF. In nucleotides, the CDR3 is TGCGCCAGCAGCCCGGATCGGGTTCGGTCAGATACGCAGTATTTT. The V call is TRBV5-1, the J call TRBJ2-3; D is unclear. V dropped 4 bases and J dropped 4 bases, with 16 bases sitting between them. CDR3 length: 15 amino acids. Germline V gene sequence: CDR1 SGHRS, CDR2 YFSETQ.

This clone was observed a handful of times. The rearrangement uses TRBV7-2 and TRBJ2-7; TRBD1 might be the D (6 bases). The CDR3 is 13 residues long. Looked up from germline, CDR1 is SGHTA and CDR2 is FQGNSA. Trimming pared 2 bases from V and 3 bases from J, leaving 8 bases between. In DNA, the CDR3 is TGTGCCAGCAGCTTATCACAGGGCTACGAGCAGTACTTC. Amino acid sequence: CASSLSQGYEQYF. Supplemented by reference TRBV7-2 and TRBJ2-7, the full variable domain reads GAGVSQSPSNKVTEKGKDVELRCDPISGHTALYWYRQSLGQGLEFLIYFQGNSAPDKSGLPSDRFSAERTGGSVSTLTIQRTQQEDSAVYLCASSLSQGYEQYFGPGTRLTVT.

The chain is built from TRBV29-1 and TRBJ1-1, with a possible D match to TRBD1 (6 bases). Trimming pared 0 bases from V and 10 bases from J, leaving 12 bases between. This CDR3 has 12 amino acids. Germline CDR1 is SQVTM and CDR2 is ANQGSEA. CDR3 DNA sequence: TGCAGCGTTGAAGAATGGCGGGGGGCAGCTTTCTTT. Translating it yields CSVEEWRGAAFF.

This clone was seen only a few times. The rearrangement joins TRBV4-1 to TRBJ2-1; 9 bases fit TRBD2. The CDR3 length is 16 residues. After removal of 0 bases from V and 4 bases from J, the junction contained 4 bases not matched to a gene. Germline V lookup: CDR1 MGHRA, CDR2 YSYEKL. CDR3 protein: CASSQDPAGGYNEQFF. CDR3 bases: TGCGCCAGCAGCCAAGATCCGGCGGGGGGGTACAATGAGCAGTTCTTC.

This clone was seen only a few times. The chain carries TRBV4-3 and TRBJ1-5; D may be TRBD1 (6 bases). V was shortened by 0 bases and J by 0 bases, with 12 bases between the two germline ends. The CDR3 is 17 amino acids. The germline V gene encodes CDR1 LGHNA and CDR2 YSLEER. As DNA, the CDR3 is TGCGCCAGCAGCCAAGATCAGGGGCGCCTTAGCAATCAGCCCCAGCATTTT. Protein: CASSQDQGRLSNQPQHF.

In DNA form, the CDR3 reads TGCGCCAGCAGCCAAGCCTCCGGGTTTGACTATGGCTACACCTTC. It specifies CASSQASGFDYGYTF. J is TRBJ1-2 and V is TRBV4-3; D gene unclear. The CDR3 consists of 15 residues. From germline, CDR1 is LGHNA and CDR2 YSLEER. The V end lost 1 base, the J end lost 3 bases, and 12 bases lay between the germline ends.

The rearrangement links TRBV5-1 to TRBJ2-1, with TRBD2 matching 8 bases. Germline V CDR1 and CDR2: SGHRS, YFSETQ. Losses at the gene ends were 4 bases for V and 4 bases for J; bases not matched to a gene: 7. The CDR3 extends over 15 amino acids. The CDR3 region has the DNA TGCGCCAGCAGCAGAACTAGCGGAACTTACAATGAGCAGTTCTTC. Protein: CASSRTSGTYNEQFF.

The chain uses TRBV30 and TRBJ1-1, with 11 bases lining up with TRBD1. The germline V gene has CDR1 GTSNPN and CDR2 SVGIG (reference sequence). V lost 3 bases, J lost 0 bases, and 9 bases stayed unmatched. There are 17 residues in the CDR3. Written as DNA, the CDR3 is TGTGCCTGGAGATTTTGGACAGGGGGCCCCCTGAACACTGAAGCTTTCTTT. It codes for CAWRFWTGGPLNTEAFF.

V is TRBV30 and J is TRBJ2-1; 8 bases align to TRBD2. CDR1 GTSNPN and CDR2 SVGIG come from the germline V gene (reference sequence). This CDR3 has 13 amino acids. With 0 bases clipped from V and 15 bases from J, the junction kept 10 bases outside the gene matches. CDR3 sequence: CAWSVREGTRVFF. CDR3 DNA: TGTGCCTGGAGTGTAAGGGAAGGGACTAGGGTGTTCTTC.

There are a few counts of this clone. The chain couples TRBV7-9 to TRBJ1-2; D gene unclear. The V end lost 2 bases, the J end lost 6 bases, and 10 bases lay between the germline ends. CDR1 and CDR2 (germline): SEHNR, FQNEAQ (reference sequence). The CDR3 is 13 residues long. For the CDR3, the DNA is TGTGCCAGCAGCTTAACAGACCTCCATGGCTACACCTTC. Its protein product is CASSLTDLHGYTF.

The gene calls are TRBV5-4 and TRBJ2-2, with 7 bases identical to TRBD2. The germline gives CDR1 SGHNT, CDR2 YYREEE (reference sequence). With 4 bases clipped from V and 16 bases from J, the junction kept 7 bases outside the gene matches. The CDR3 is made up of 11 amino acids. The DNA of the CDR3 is TGTGCCAGCAGCCAAGAGGGAGGGCAGTTTTTT. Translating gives CASSQEGGQFF.

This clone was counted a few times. The CDR3 DNA is TGTGCCAGCAGTTACTCGGGGAGGGCCGGATACAATGAGCAGTTCTTC. This sequence encodes CASSYSGRAGYNEQFF. The chain is built from TRBV6-5 and TRBJ2-1; 7 bases map to TRBD2. V shed 0 bases, J shed 4 bases, and the junction held 6 bases outside the gene matches. The CDR3 contains 16 residues. Germline CDR1 is MNHEY and CDR2 is SVGAGI.

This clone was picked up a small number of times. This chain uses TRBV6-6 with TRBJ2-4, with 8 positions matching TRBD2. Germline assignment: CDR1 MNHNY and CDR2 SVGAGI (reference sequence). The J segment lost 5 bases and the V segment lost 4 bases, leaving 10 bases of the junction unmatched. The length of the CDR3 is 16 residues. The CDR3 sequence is CASSSGPAGGQNIQYF. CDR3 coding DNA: TGTGCCAGCAGTTCTGGCCCCGCGGGGGGACAAAACATTCAGTACTTC.

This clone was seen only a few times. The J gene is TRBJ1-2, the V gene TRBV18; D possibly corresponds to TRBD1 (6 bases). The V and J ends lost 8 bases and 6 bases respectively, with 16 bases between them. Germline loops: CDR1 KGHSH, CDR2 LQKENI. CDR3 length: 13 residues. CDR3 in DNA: TGTGCCAGCCAACAGGGATCGGTCCATGGCTACACCTTC. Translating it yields CASQQGSVHGYTF.

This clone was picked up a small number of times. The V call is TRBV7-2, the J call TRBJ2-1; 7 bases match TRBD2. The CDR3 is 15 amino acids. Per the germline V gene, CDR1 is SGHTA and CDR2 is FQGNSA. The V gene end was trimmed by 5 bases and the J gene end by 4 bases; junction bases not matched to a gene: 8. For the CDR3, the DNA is TGTGCCAGCAGCCAGGCTAGCGGAGCATACAATGAGCAGTTCTTC. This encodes CASSQASGAYNEQFF.

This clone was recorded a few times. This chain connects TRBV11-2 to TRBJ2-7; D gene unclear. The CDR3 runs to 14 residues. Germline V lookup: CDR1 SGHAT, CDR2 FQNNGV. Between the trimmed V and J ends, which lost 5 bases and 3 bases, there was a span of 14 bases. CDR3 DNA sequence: TGTGCCAGCAGCCTAAGCAGGCCTGACTACGAGCAGTACTTC. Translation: CASSLSRPDYEQYF.

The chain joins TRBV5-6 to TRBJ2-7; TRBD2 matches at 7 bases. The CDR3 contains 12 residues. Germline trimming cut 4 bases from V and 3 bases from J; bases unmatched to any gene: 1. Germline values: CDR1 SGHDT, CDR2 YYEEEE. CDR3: CASSGGSYEQYF. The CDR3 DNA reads TGTGCCAGCAGCGGCGGGAGCTACGAGCAGTACTTC.

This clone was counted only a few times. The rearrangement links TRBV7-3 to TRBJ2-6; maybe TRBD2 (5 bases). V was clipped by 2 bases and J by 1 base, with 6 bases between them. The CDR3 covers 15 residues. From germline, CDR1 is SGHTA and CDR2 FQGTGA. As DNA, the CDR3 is TGTGCCAGCAGCTTATCGGGGTCTGGGGCCAACGTCCTGACTTTC. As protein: CASSLSGSGANVLTF.

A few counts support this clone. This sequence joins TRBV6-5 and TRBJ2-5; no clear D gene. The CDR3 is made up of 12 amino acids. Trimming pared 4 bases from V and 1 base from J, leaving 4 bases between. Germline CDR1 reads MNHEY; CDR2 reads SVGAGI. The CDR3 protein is CASSSSQETQYF. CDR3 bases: TGTGCCAGCAGTTCTAGCCAAGAGACCCAGTACTTC.

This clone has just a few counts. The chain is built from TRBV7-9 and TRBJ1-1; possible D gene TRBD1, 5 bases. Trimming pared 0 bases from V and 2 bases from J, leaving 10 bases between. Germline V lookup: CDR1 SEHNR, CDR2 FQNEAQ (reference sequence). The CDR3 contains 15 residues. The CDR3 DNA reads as TGTGCCAGCAGCTTAGCGTCCAGGGCCAACACTGAAGCTTTCTTT. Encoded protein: CASSLASRANTEAFF.

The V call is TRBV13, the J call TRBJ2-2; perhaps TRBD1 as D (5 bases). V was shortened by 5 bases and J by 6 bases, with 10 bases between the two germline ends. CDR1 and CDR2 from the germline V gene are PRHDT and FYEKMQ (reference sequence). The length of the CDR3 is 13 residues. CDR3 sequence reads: CASSRTGPGELFF. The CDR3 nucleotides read TGTGCCAGCAGCCGAACAGGTCCCGGGGAGCTGTTTTTT.

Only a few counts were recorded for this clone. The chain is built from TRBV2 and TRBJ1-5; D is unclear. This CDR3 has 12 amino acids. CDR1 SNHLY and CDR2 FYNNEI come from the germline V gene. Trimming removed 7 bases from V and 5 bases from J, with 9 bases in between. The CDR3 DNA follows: TGTGCCAGCAAACAGAATTATCAGCCCCAGCATTTT. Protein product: CASKQNYQPQHF.

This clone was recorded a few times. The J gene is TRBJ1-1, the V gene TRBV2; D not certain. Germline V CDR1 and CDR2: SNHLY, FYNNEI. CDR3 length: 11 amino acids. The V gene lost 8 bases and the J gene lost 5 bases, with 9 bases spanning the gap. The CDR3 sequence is CASRELTEAFF. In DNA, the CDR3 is TGTGCCAGCCGGGAGTTAACTGAAGCTTTCTTT.

The CDR3 here is CASQQGMTEAFF. CDR3 DNA: TGCGCCAGCCAACAGGGCATGACTGAAGCTTTCTTT. The chain uses TRBV4-1 and TRBJ1-1, with D perhaps TRBD1 (6 bases). This CDR3 contains 12 residues. V was shortened by 8 bases and J by 5 bases, with 12 bases between the two germline ends. Germline CDR1 is MGHRA and CDR2 is YSYEKL.

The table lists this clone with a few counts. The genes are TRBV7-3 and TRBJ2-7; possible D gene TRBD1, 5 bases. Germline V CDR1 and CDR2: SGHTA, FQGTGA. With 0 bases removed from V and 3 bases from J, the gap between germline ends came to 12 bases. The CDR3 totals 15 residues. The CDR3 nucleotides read TGTGCCAGCAGCTTAACGTGGGGCCCTTACTACGAGCAGTACTTC. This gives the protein CASSLTWGPYYEQYF.

Written as DNA, the CDR3 is TGTGCCAGCAGTGACCCAACCCAGGGAGGGGAGACCCAGTACTTC. It yields the protein CASSDPTQGGETQYF. The V and J genes are TRBV6-4 and TRBJ2-5; 7 nucleotides match TRBD2. J lost 5 bases, V lost 2 bases, and 8 bases had no gene match. This CDR3 is built from 15 residues. Germline V CDR1 and CDR2: MRHNA, SNTAGT.

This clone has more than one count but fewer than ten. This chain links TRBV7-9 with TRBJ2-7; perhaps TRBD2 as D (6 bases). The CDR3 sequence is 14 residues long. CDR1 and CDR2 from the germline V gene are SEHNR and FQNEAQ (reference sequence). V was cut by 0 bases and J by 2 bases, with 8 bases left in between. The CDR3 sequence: CASSLAGGTYEQYF. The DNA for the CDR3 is TGTGCCAGCAGCTTAGCGGGGGGAACCTACGAGCAGTACTTC.

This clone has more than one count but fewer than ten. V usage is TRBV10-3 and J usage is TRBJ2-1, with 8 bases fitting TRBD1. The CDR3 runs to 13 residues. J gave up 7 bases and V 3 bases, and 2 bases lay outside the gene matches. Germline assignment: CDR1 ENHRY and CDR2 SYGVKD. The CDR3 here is CAISDRGRNEQFF. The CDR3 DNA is TGTGCCATCAGTGACAGGGGGCGGAATGAGCAGTTCTTC.

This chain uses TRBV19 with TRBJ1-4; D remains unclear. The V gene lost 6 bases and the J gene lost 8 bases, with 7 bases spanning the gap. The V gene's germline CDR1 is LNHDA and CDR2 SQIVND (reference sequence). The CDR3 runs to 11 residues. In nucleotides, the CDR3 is TGTGCCAGTAGACCTGAGGAAAAACTGTTTTTT. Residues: CASRPEEKLFF.

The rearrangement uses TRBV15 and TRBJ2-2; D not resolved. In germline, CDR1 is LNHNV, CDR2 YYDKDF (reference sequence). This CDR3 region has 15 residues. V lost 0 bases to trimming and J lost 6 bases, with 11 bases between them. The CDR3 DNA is TGTGCCACCAGCAGAGATAAGAAGGCGGCCGGGGAGCTGTTTTTT. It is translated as CATSRDKKAAGELFF.